The rows below give T cell receptor beta chains drawn from one sample of a study of cytomegalovirus exposure and HLA in healthy donors. TCRdb's copy holds only in-frame clones and misses some; the assay was immunoSEQ multiplex PCR. The sample's table shows 130,000 to 150,000 clones. Sequenced: PBMCs. These receptor sequences come from a man aged 40-50 years in good health and CMV-seronegative. The CDR3 runs from the conserved cysteine through the conserved F or W. Each record gives: V gene, J gene, D gene, CDR3 DNA, CDR3 protein. The D gene is left open where the match is weak.

v_call: TRBV7-6
j_call: TRBJ2-5
d_call: -
cdr3_nt: TGTGCCAGCAGCTTAGGTACGGCGGGCCAAGAGACCCAGTACTTC
cdr3_aa: CASSLGTAGQETQYF

v_call: TRBV6-5
j_call: TRBJ2-7
d_call: -
cdr3_nt: TGTGCCAGCCGACCTGGAGGACCAGCTGCCTACGAGCAGTACTTC
cdr3_aa: CASRPGGPAAYEQYF

v_call: TRBV5-6
j_call: TRBJ1-1
d_call: -
cdr3_nt: TGTGCCAGCAGCTCCCCGGGCCGGGGCACTGAAGCTTTCTTT
cdr3_aa: CASSSPGRGTEAFF

v_call: TRBV9
j_call: TRBJ1-1
d_call: -
cdr3_nt: TGTGCCAGCAGCCCCTATATGCACACTGAAGCTTTCTTT
cdr3_aa: CASSPYMHTEAFF

v_call: TRBV7-9
j_call: TRBJ1-5
d_call: -
cdr3_nt: TGTGCCAGCAGCTTAGAGAGTCAGCCCCAGCATTTT
cdr3_aa: CASSLESQPQHF

v_call: TRBV5-4
j_call: TRBJ2-5
d_call: TRBD1
cdr3_nt: TGTGCCAGCAGCCCAGGGACAGGGTCGAAGACCCAGTACTTC
cdr3_aa: CASSPGTGSKTQYF

v_call: TRBV15
j_call: TRBJ2-7
d_call: TRBD1
cdr3_nt: TGTGCCACCAGCAGAGATCTTGGGACAGCCTACGAGCAGTACTTC
cdr3_aa: CATSRDLGTAYEQYF

v_call: TRBV5-4
j_call: TRBJ1-2
d_call: TRBD1
cdr3_nt: TGTGCCAGCAGCGTGACGGGACAGGGGTTTGGCTACACCTTC
cdr3_aa: CASSVTGQGFGYTF

v_call: TRBV6-5
j_call: TRBJ2-7
d_call: TRBD2
cdr3_nt: TGTGCCAGCAGTTCACTAGCGGGGGGGGACTACGAGCAGTACTTC
cdr3_aa: CASSSLAGGDYEQYF

v_call: TRBV6-1
j_call: TRBJ2-7
d_call: -
cdr3_nt: TGTGCCAGCAGTGAACCGGCAGGGCCACCCTACGAGCAGTACTTC
cdr3_aa: CASSEPAGPPYEQYF

v_call: TRBV7-9
j_call: TRBJ2-1
d_call: TRBD1
cdr3_nt: TGTGCCAGCAGCAAGGGACAGGGGACCTACAATGAGCAGTTCTTC
cdr3_aa: CASSKGQGTYNEQFF

v_call: TRBV29-1
j_call: TRBJ1-1
d_call: -
cdr3_nt: TGCAGCGTTGACATGTCCCCATCTGAAGCTTTCTTT
cdr3_aa: CSVDMSPSEAFF

v_call: TRBV2
j_call: TRBJ2-2
d_call: TRBD1
cdr3_nt: TGTGCCAGCAGTGGCCGGGACAGGGTCATCGGGGAGCTGTTTTTT
cdr3_aa: CASSGRDRVIGELFF

v_call: TRBV6-1
j_call: TRBJ2-6
d_call: -
cdr3_nt: TGTGCCAGCAGTGACCCGGGGGAGTCTGGGGCCAACGTCCTGACTTTC
cdr3_aa: CASSDPGESGANVLTF

v_call: TRBV7-9
j_call: TRBJ1-2
d_call: -
cdr3_nt: TGTGCCAGCACCCTCGGGAATAACTATGGCTACACCTTC
cdr3_aa: CASTLGNNYGYTF

v_call: TRBV5-5
j_call: TRBJ2-5
d_call: TRBD2
cdr3_nt: TGTGCCAGCAGCACTACCGCTGTGACGGGGGGGCCGAGGGAGACCCAGTACTTC
cdr3_aa: CASSTTAVTGGPRETQYF

v_call: TRBV9
j_call: TRBJ2-2
d_call: TRBD2
cdr3_nt: TGTGCCAGCAGCGTAGGGGGAGGGACGGGCACCGGGGAGCTGTTTTTT
cdr3_aa: CASSVGGGTGTGELFF

v_call: TRBV28
j_call: TRBJ1-4
d_call: -
cdr3_nt: TGTGCCAGCAGTTCCGGGGGTGCAGGGCCGGCGGATGAAAAACTGTTTTTT
cdr3_aa: CASSSGGAGPADEKLFF

v_call: TRBV4-2
j_call: TRBJ2-1
d_call: TRBD1
cdr3_nt: TGTGCCAGCAGCCAAGATGAGTGGGACAGGGGGCGACTTGAGCAGTTCTTC
cdr3_aa: CASSQDEWDRGRLEQFF

v_call: TRBV2
j_call: TRBJ1-3
d_call: -
cdr3_nt: TGTGCCAGCAGTGAAGTAGGGGATGGAAACACCATATATTTT
cdr3_aa: CASSEVGDGNTIYF

v_call: TRBV14
j_call: TRBJ2-3
d_call: -
cdr3_nt: TGTGCCAGCAGCCAAGGGGAGAGAGGTGTAGATACGCAGTATTTT
cdr3_aa: CASSQGERGVDTQYF

v_call: TRBV7-2
j_call: TRBJ2-5
d_call: TRBD1
cdr3_nt: TGTGCCAGCAGCCGCCATGTGGGACAGGGCCAAGAGACCCAGTACTTC
cdr3_aa: CASSRHVGQGQETQYF

v_call: TRBV6-6
j_call: TRBJ1-1
d_call: -
cdr3_nt: TGTGCCAGCGTCAGGCGGGGGGCCGCGGTCACTGAAGCTTTCTTT
cdr3_aa: CASVRRGAAVTEAFF

v_call: TRBV6-5
j_call: TRBJ2-3
d_call: -
cdr3_nt: TGTGCCAGCAGGGCTACAGATACGCAGTATTTT
cdr3_aa: CASRATDTQYF

v_call: TRBV2
j_call: TRBJ2-3
d_call: TRBD2
cdr3_nt: TGTGCCAGCAGTACCGCGGGCGGGGGGGCGGAGACAGATACGCAGTATTTT
cdr3_aa: CASSTAGGGAETDTQYF

v_call: TRBV5-8
j_call: TRBJ2-6
d_call: -
cdr3_nt: TGTGCCAGCTCATGGGGGGACTCTGGGGCCAACGTCCTGACTTTC
cdr3_aa: CASSWGDSGANVLTF

v_call: TRBV4-1
j_call: TRBJ2-1
d_call: TRBD2
cdr3_nt: TGCGCCAGCAGCCAAGGGGGCGGGAGCTCCTACAATGAGCAGTTCTTC
cdr3_aa: CASSQGGGSSYNEQFF

v_call: TRBV5-4
j_call: TRBJ1-2
d_call: -
cdr3_nt: TGTGCCAGCAGCCCTACCTCCGGGACCCGGAGGGCCTATGGCTACACCTTC
cdr3_aa: CASSPTSGTRRAYGYTF

v_call: TRBV27
j_call: TRBJ2-7
d_call: -
cdr3_nt: TGTGCCAGCAGACCCCCCGGACAGCTCTACGAGCAGTACTTC
cdr3_aa: CASRPPGQLYEQYF

v_call: TRBV11-1
j_call: TRBJ1-1
d_call: -
cdr3_nt: TGTGCCAGCAGCTTATTTCAAGGGGGCACTGAAGCTTTCTTT
cdr3_aa: CASSLFQGGTEAFF

v_call: TRBV10-1
j_call: TRBJ2-1
d_call: TRBD2
cdr3_nt: TGCGCCACCTCCTTCCCCCCCGGGACTAGCGGGGCTCTTAGCTCCTACAATGAGCAGTTCTTC
cdr3_aa: CATSFPPGTSGALSSYNEQFF

v_call: TRBV6-1
j_call: TRBJ1-6
d_call: -
cdr3_nt: TGTGCCACCCTACTAAGGGACTCTCTCCACTTT
cdr3_aa: CATLLRDSLHF

v_call: TRBV27
j_call: TRBJ2-7
d_call: -
cdr3_nt: TGTGCCAGCAGTTCTCCCGAAACGGACAGCTCCTACGAGCAGTACTTC
cdr3_aa: CASSSPETDSSYEQYF

v_call: TRBV9
j_call: TRBJ2-5
d_call: TRBD2
cdr3_nt: TGTGCCAGCAGCGTAGGTGGCGGTAGCGGGGCGCCCCAAGAGACCCAGTACTTC
cdr3_aa: CASSVGGGSGAPQETQYF

v_call: TRBV29-1
j_call: TRBJ2-7
d_call: -
cdr3_nt: TGCAGCGCTCGCACGACATCCTACGAGCAGTACTTC
cdr3_aa: CSARTTSYEQYF

v_call: TRBV27
j_call: TRBJ1-1
d_call: -
cdr3_nt: TGTGCCAGCAGTTCTGGCGTTGTTTTCCAGGGACAACCGAACACTGAAGCTTTCTTT
cdr3_aa: CASSSGVVFQGQPNTEAFF

v_call: TRBV5-5
j_call: TRBJ1-2
d_call: TRBD1
cdr3_nt: TGTGCCAGCAGCTTGATGGCAGGGGGCCAGTATGGCTACACCTTC
cdr3_aa: CASSLMAGGQYGYTF

v_call: TRBV7-2
j_call: TRBJ1-2
d_call: TRBD1
cdr3_nt: TGTGCCAGCAGCTTATCCGGACAGGGGAAGGACGCCTTC
cdr3_aa: CASSLSGQGKDAF

v_call: TRBV12-2
j_call: TRBJ1-5
d_call: -
cdr3_nt: TGTGCAAGTCGCTTAGTATCAGGTAGCAATCAGCCCCAGCATTTT
cdr3_aa: CASRLVSGSNQPQHF

v_call: TRBV19
j_call: TRBJ2-3
d_call: TRBD2
cdr3_nt: TGTGCCAGTAGCCCCACTGCGGGGGGGCCCGGTACGCAGTATTTT
cdr3_aa: CASSPTAGGPGTQYF

v_call: TRBV10-3
j_call: TRBJ2-2
d_call: TRBD1
cdr3_nt: TGTGCCACCGGGACAGGGGGTTCATCCGGGGAGCTGTTTTTT
cdr3_aa: CATGTGGSSGELFF

v_call: TRBV7-2
j_call: TRBJ1-2
d_call: TRBD1
cdr3_nt: TGTGCCAGCAGCCAAATACAGGGGGCGATAGGCGGCTACACCTTC
cdr3_aa: CASSQIQGAIGGYTF

v_call: TRBV7-9
j_call: TRBJ1-1
d_call: TRBD1
cdr3_nt: TGTGCCAGCAGCTTGCAGGGGGCTAGTGAAGCTTTCTTT
cdr3_aa: CASSLQGASEAFF

v_call: TRBV10-3
j_call: TRBJ1-4
d_call: -
cdr3_nt: TGTGCCATCAGTGACAGCGTCAATGAAAAACTGTTTTTT
cdr3_aa: CAISDSVNEKLFF

v_call: TRBV4-1
j_call: TRBJ2-5
d_call: -
cdr3_nt: TGCGCCAGCAGCCAAGAAATCGGGTTCGAGGAGACCCAGTACTTC
cdr3_aa: CASSQEIGFEETQYF

v_call: TRBV11-2
j_call: TRBJ1-6
d_call: -
cdr3_nt: TGTGCCAGCAGCTTAGAGAGGCGTTCACCCCTCCACTTT
cdr3_aa: CASSLERRSPLHF

v_call: TRBV6-1
j_call: TRBJ1-5
d_call: -
cdr3_nt: TGTGCCAGCACTAATACAGGGATTCAGCCCCAGCATTTT
cdr3_aa: CASTNTGIQPQHF

v_call: TRBV5-4
j_call: TRBJ2-7
d_call: -
cdr3_nt: TGTGCCAGCAGCTTTCCCTCGCGGGGTTCCTACGAGCAGTACTTC
cdr3_aa: CASSFPSRGSYEQYF

v_call: TRBV7-2
j_call: TRBJ1-2
d_call: TRBD1
cdr3_nt: TGTGCCAGCAGCCCTACCGGGACAGCTAACTATGGCTACACCTTC
cdr3_aa: CASSPTGTANYGYTF

v_call: TRBV5-1
j_call: TRBJ2-5
d_call: TRBD2
cdr3_nt: TGCGCCAGCAGCTTGGGTTCGGGGGGAGCGGAGACCCAGTACTTC
cdr3_aa: CASSLGSGGAETQYF

v_call: TRBV7-2
j_call: TRBJ2-7
d_call: -
cdr3_nt: TGTGCCAGCAGCATGACAGTTTCCTACGAGCAGTACTTC
cdr3_aa: CASSMTVSYEQYF

v_call: TRBV4-2
j_call: TRBJ2-7
d_call: TRBD2
cdr3_nt: TGTGCCAGCGGACCGGGACTAGGACCCTACGAGCAGTACTTC
cdr3_aa: CASGPGLGPYEQYF

v_call: TRBV5-4
j_call: TRBJ2-6
d_call: -
cdr3_nt: TGTGCCAGCAGCTTTCTCCAGGTTGGCTCTGGGGCCAACGTCCTGACTTTC
cdr3_aa: CASSFLQVGSGANVLTF

v_call: TRBV11-1
j_call: TRBJ2-1
d_call: TRBD2
cdr3_nt: TGTGCCAGCAGCCCTTCCTCGACTAGCGGGACCGATGAGCAGTTCTTC
cdr3_aa: CASSPSSTSGTDEQFF

v_call: TRBV19
j_call: TRBJ1-5
d_call: -
cdr3_nt: TGTGCCAGTAGTAATCCCTCAGGGGCGGGCAATCAGCCCCAGCATTTT
cdr3_aa: CASSNPSGAGNQPQHF

v_call: TRBV9
j_call: TRBJ2-7
d_call: TRBD1
cdr3_nt: TGTGCCAGCAGCCCACAGGGGAATTTCTACGAGCAGTACTTC
cdr3_aa: CASSPQGNFYEQYF

v_call: TRBV6-5
j_call: TRBJ2-3
d_call: TRBD2
cdr3_nt: TGTGCCAGCAGTTACCAACTAGCGGACACAGATACGCAGTATTTT
cdr3_aa: CASSYQLADTDTQYF

v_call: TRBV10-3
j_call: TRBJ2-2
d_call: TRBD1
cdr3_nt: TGTGCCATCAGTAAGGGACAGGGAGACACCGGGGAGCTGTTTTTT
cdr3_aa: CAISKGQGDTGELFF

v_call: TRBV29-1
j_call: TRBJ2-3
d_call: TRBD1
cdr3_nt: TGCAGCGTCAGCGGGGACAGGGGACCAGATACGCAGTATTTT
cdr3_aa: CSVSGDRGPDTQYF